The clone carrying this TCR beta chain showed up many times. The data derive from a study of T cell repertoires in cytomegalovirus infection. TCRdb used MiXCR to reprocess the reads, holding one entry per CDR3 protein. The table includes some 320,000 distinct CDR3 sequences, approximately 9.5% detected once. This receptor was identified in a human donor in good health (CMV status not recorded). Some clones in this sample may be carry-over from other donors' samples. Material: PBMCs.

The CDR3 spells CASTMRGGQETQYF. DNA for the CDR3: TGTGCCAGCACCATGCGGGGGGGACAAGAGACCCAGTACTTC. The chain employs TRBV7-2 and TRBJ2-5, with 9 nucleotides matching TRBD2. Germline V gene lookup returns CDR1 SGHTA and CDR2 FQGNSA. The length of the CDR3 is 14 residues. V lost 7 bases, J lost 2 bases, and 5 bases stayed unmatched.